These 28 T cell receptor beta chains share one sample of origin, sequenced in a study of T cell repertoires in cytomegalovirus infection. TCRdb re-called the reads with MiXCR, one entry per CDR3 protein. The sample lists tens of thousands of distinct CDR3 sequences, about 45% occurring once. No cognate antigen is known for these TCRs. The sequenced sample was CD8+ T cells from cultured PBMCs, obtained from culture after CMV antigen stimulation. The receptors here all came from a human donor in good health (CMV status not recorded). Some clones in this sample may be carry-over from other donors' samples.

This clonotype was seen only a few times. The rearrangement joins TRBV27 to TRBJ2-6, with a tentative D call TRBD1 (5 bases). V lost 8 bases and J lost 2, with 10 bases in between. Germline loops: CDR1 MNHEY, CDR2 SMNVEV (reference sequence). The CDR3 is 14 amino acids. This CDR3 is CASGLGPGANVLTF. In nucleotides, the CDR3 is TGTGCCAGCGGCCTGGGGCCTGGGGCCAACGTCCTGACTTTC.

The rearrangement links TRBV5-4 to TRBJ2-1; no definite D call. Germline loops: CDR1 SGHNT, CDR2 YYREEE (reference sequence). This CDR3 has 12 residues. Trimming cost V 4 bases and J 10 bases, with 12 bases left between them. The CDR3 loop is CASSPPSREQFF. The CDR3 DNA is TGTGCCAGCAGCCCCCCTTCTCGGGAGCAGTTCTTC.

The chain carries TRBV27 and TRBJ2-5; TRBD1 matches 9 bases. The junction had 6 bases not matched to a gene; V was cut back by 3 bases and J by 4 bases. The CDR3 extends over 15 amino acids. Germline lookup yields CDR1 MNHEY and CDR2 SMNVEV (reference sequence). This CDR3 reads CASSFPGTGIETQYF. DNA of the CDR3: TGTGCCAGCAGTTTTCCCGGGACAGGGATAGAGACCCAGTACTTC.

This clonotype appeared a few times. This chain connects TRBV11-2 to TRBJ2-1; tentatively, D is TRBD1 or TRBD2 (5 bases each). The length of the CDR3 is 14 residues. CDR1 is SGHAT and CDR2 is FQNNGV in the germline V gene. V dropped 7 bases and J dropped 8 bases, with 18 bases sitting between them. The CDR3 DNA follows: TGTGCCAGCACCTTTAACCGGGACGACGATGAGCAGTTCTTC. Translation: CASTFNRDDDEQFF. Complete variable domain (other parts from reference TRBV11-2 and TRBJ2-1): EAGVAQSPRYKIIEKRQSVAFWCNPISGHATLYWYQQILGQGPKLLIQFQNNGVVDDSQLPKDRFSAERLKGVDSTLKIQPAKLEDSAVYLCASTFNRDDDEQFFGPGTRLTVL.

The chain carries TRBV7-9 and TRBJ1-1; D is ambiguous. The CDR3 sequence is 12 residues long. V dropped 0 bases and J dropped 7 bases, with 6 bases sitting between them. Germline V gene lookup returns CDR1 SEHNR and CDR2 FQNEAQ (reference sequence). CDR3 nucleotide sequence: TGTGCCAGCAGCTTAGCCAGACTTGAAGCTTTCTTT. Its protein is CASSLARLEAFF.

The chain recombines TRBV20-1 with TRBJ2-3, with D maybe TRBD1 (5 bases). V gave up 0 bases and J gave up 3 bases, with 16 bases separating them. CDR3 length: 16 amino acids. Per the germline V gene, CDR1 is DFQATT and CDR2 is SNEGSKA (reference sequence). DNA of the CDR3: TGCAGTGCTAGAGATACGGCTCCCAAGGGGACAGATACGCAGTATTTT. Its translation is CSARDTAPKGTDTQYF.

J is TRBJ2-1 and V is TRBV20-1, with 8 bases identical to TRBD2. The germline CDR1 and CDR2 sequences are DFQATT and SNEGSKA (reference sequence). This CDR3 spans 15 amino acids. The V and J ends lost 0 bases and 2 bases, in that order; junction bases with no gene match: 3. The DNA for the CDR3 is TGCAGTGCTAGAGATTGGGGACTAGCCTACAATGAGCAGTTCTTC. It codes for CSARDWGLAYNEQFF.

The chain links TRBV10-3 to TRBJ1-1; D gene ambiguous. Per germline, CDR1 ENHRY and CDR2 SYGVKD. V lost 1 base and J 7 bases, leaving 7 bases between the germline ends. There are 12 residues in the CDR3. This chain's CDR3 is CAISEFPYEAFF. CDR3 sequence (DNA): TGTGCCATCAGTGAGTTCCCTTATGAAGCTTTCTTT.

This clonotype came up a few times. Here the CDR3 reads CASSEPGTSGGNEQFF. The DNA for the CDR3 is TGTGCCAGCAGTGAACCCGGGACTAGCGGTGGGAATGAGCAGTTCTTC. This rearrangement joins TRBV6-1 to TRBJ2-1; 11 bases are a match to TRBD2. CDR1 and CDR2 from the germline V gene are MNHNS and SASEGT. The CDR3 loop spans 16 amino acids. Germline trimming cut 2 bases from V and 7 bases from J; bases unmatched to any gene: 7.

J is TRBJ1-1 and V is TRBV28; D remains ambiguous. The germline V gene has CDR1 MDHEN and CDR2 SYDVKM. The V end was cut by 8 bases, the J end by 4 bases, with 17 bases between. This CDR3 comprises 14 residues. CDR3 sequence reads: CASSSTTFFTEAFF. As DNA, the CDR3 is TGTGCCAGCTCCAGCACTACGTTCTTCACTGAAGCTTTCTTT.

In this sample, this clonotype turned up a few times. This chain uses TRBV5-4 with TRBJ2-1; TRBD2 matches at 8 bases. Per the germline V gene, CDR1 is SGHNT and CDR2 is YYREEE (reference sequence). This CDR3 is built from 14 residues. The V and J ends lost 4 bases and 6 bases, in that order; junction bases with no gene match: 6. The CDR3: CASSPSGRLNEQFF. CDR3 coding DNA: TGTGCCAGCAGCCCCAGCGGGAGACTCAATGAGCAGTTCTTC.

This clonotype was recorded a few times. The rearrangement uses TRBV7-9 and TRBJ2-7, with a tentative D call TRBD2 (5 bases). V lost 5 bases and J lost 2, with 10 bases in between. Germline values: CDR1 SEHNR, CDR2 FQNEAQ (reference sequence). The CDR3 covers 13 residues. The CDR3 DNA is TGTGCCAGCAGCCCCCGGGAAGCCTACGAGCAGTACTTC. Protein product: CASSPREAYEQYF.

The V call is TRBV27, the J call TRBJ1-1; D not resolved. This CDR3 has 13 residues. Germline CDR1 and CDR2: MNHEY and SMNVEV (reference sequence). With 4 bases removed from V and 3 bases from J, the gap between germline ends came to 9 bases. The CDR3, as DNA: TGTGCCAGCAGTTCTACAGAGGACACTGAAGCTTTCTTT. As protein: CASSSTEDTEAFF.

V gene TRBV12-3 or TRBV12-4 combines with J gene TRBJ2-1; 9 bases line up with TRBD2. Trimming cost V 8 bases and J 8 bases; bases outside gene matches: 10. The CDR3 contains 14 residues. As DNA, the CDR3 is TGTGCCAGCCGGCTTAGCGGGAGTGCCGATGAGCAGTTCTTC. Protein sequence: CASRLSGSADEQFF.

This clonotype has only a few counts. The chain is built from TRBV14 and TRBJ1-5; D remains unclear. Germline-derived CDR1 and CDR2 are SGHDN and FVKESK. Trimming took off 1 base at V and 6 bases at J, with 13 bases between the two ends. CDR3 length equals 15 residues. CDR3 DNA: TGTGCCAGCAGCCAAGGTCCGGGAGGAGGTCAGCCCCAGCATTTT. Translation gives CASSQGPGGGQPQHF.

This clonotype occurred a few times. J is TRBJ1-1 and V is TRBV6-1; D is unclear. The germline CDR1 and CDR2 sequences are MNHNS and SASEGT. The CDR3 extends over 11 amino acids. With 7 bases removed from V and 3 bases from J, the gap between germline ends came to 6 bases. CDR3 residues: CASNTYTEAFF. The DNA of the CDR3 is TGTGCCAGCAACACCTACACTGAAGCTTTCTTT.

The rearrangement joins TRBV7-8 to TRBJ2-3, with TRBD2 identical over 7 bases. CDR3 size: 15 residues. The V gene end was trimmed by 5 bases and the J gene end by 3 bases; junction bases not matched to a gene: 8. Germline assignment: CDR1 SGHVS and CDR2 FQNEAQ. The CDR3 region is CASSPAGGSTDTQYF. Here the CDR3 DNA reads TGTGCCAGCAGCCCCGCCGGGGGGTCTACAGATACGCAGTATTTT.

This clonotype has just a few counts. The chain links TRBV12-3 or TRBV12-4 to TRBJ2-3, with 10 bases aligning to TRBD2. The CDR3 is made up of 15 amino acids. The trim removed 6 bases at V and 5 bases at J, leaving 8 bases unmatched. CDR3 DNA sequence: TGTGCCAGCAGATTATCTAGCGGGAGTGAAGATACGCAGTATTTT. Its protein product is CASRLSSGSEDTQYF.

This clonotype was detected only once. This rearrangement joins TRBV20-1 to TRBJ1-1, with 8 bases fitting TRBD1. Germline assignment: CDR1 DFQATT and CDR2 SNEGSKA (reference sequence). The CDR3 extends over 13 amino acids. The trim removed 6 bases at V and 5 bases at J, leaving 8 bases unmatched. The CDR3 here is CSAVPTGETEAFF. The DNA of the CDR3 is TGCAGTGCAGTTCCGACAGGGGAAACTGAAGCTTTCTTT.

CDR3: CASSLVGHEQYF. The CDR3, as DNA: TGTGCCAGCAGCCTTGTAGGCCACGAGCAGTACTTC. The chain uses TRBV7-2 and TRBJ2-7; D not resolved. Trimming stripped 5 bases from V and 5 bases from J, with 10 bases between. The CDR3 has 12 amino acids. CDR1 and CDR2 from the germline V gene are SGHTA and FQGNSA.

The chain recombines TRBV7-8 with TRBJ1-1; TRBD1 is a possible D gene (5 bases). V was cut by 4 bases and J by 4 bases, with 16 bases left in between. Germline loops: CDR1 SGHVS, CDR2 FQNEAQ. The CDR3 has 15 amino acids. CDR3 in amino acids: CASSSRGYGATEAFF. CDR3 DNA sequence: TGTGCCAGCAGCTCCCGAGGGTACGGGGCCACTGAAGCTTTCTTT.

In its sample, this clonotype was seen many times. The chain joins TRBV7-8 to TRBJ1-6; D may be TRBD1 (5 bases). With 8 bases removed from V and 0 bases from J, the gap between germline ends came to 14 bases. From germline, CDR1 is SGHVS and CDR2 FQNEAQ. The CDR3 is 16 residues long. The CDR3 is CASPPPGSSYNSPLHF. The CDR3 region has the DNA TGTGCCAGCCCACCCCCAGGGAGCTCCTATAATTCACCCCTCCACTTT.

This clonotype was recorded once. The chain carries TRBV7-2 and TRBJ2-6; TRBD2 might be the D (5 bases). With 8 bases removed from V and 4 bases from J, the gap between germline ends came to 15 bases. The CDR3 loop spans 15 amino acids. CDR1 and CDR2 (germline): SGHTA, FQGNSA. The CDR3 nucleotides read TGTGCCAGCGCCAGCGGAGCATCCGGGGCCAACGTCCTGACTTTC. Amino acids: CASASGASGANVLTF. Full variable domain (remainder filled in from reference TRBV7-2 and TRBJ2-6): GAGVSQSPSNKVTEKGKDVELRCDPISGHTALYWYRQSLGQGLEFLIYFQGNSAPDKSGLPSDRFSAERTGGSVSTLTIQRTQQEDSAVYLCASASGASGANVLTFGAGSRLTVL.

Only one count was recorded for this clonotype. The gene calls are TRBV7-3 and TRBJ2-2; tentative D call: TRBD1 (5 bases). V was trimmed by 2 bases and J by 2 bases, leaving 9 bases between them. CDR3 size: 15 residues. Germline lookup yields CDR1 SGHTA and CDR2 FQGTGA. In nucleotides, the CDR3 is TGTGCCAGCAGCTTACGACAGTATAACACCGGGGAGCTGTTTTTT. Translating it yields CASSLRQYNTGELFF. Full variable domain (outside the CDR3, taken from reference TRBV7-3 and TRBJ2-2): GAGVSQTPSNKVTEKGKYVELRCDPISGHTALYWYRQSLGQGPEFLIYFQGTGAADDSGLPNDRFFAVRPEGSVSTLKIQRTERGDSAVYLCASSLRQYNTGELFFGEGSRLTVL.

This clonotype was seen more than once but under ten times. The rearrangement links TRBV7-2 to TRBJ2-7; 14 nucleotides align to TRBD2. This CDR3 region has 17 residues. Germline values: CDR1 SGHTA, CDR2 FQGNSA. V shed 4 bases and J 3 bases; nucleotides not matched to a gene: 8. The CDR3 spells CASSYPGLAGEGYEQYF. Here the CDR3 DNA reads TGTGCCAGCAGCTATCCGGGACTAGCGGGAGAAGGCTACGAGCAGTACTTC.

CDR3 sequence (DNA): TGTGCCAGCAGCTTCATCATCGGTTATGGCTACACCTTC. Translated: CASSFIIGYGYTF. V is TRBV7-9 and J is TRBJ1-2; no reliable D call. The V and J ends lost 3 bases and 5 bases respectively, with 10 bases between them. The CDR3 is 13 residues long. Looked up from germline, CDR1 is SEHNR and CDR2 is FQNEAQ (reference sequence). The variable domain in full, completed from reference TRBV7-9 and TRBJ1-2, reads DTGVSQNPRHKITKRGQNVTFRCDPISEHNRLYWYRQTLGQGPEFLTYFQNEAQLEKSRLLSDRFSAERPKGSFSTLEIQRTEQGDSAMYLCASSFIIGYGYTFGSGTRLTVV.

This clonotype was observed a handful of times. J is TRBJ1-1 and V is TRBV11-3, with 8 bases that match TRBD1. This CDR3 region has 14 residues. Unmatched junction bases numbered 3, after V lost 2 bases and J lost 4 bases. Germline V lookup: CDR1 SGHNT, CDR2 YENEEA. CDR3 bases: TGTGCCAGCAGCTTAAGCACAGGGGGCACTGAAGCTTTCTTT. Amino acid sequence: CASSLSTGGTEAFF.

This clonotype was seen a single time. J is TRBJ2-1 and V is TRBV28; TRBD2 aligns across 7 bases. The V gene end was trimmed by 5 bases and the J gene end by 0 bases; junction bases not matched to a gene: 7. The length of the CDR3 is 16 residues. CDR1 is MDHEN and CDR2 is SYDVKM in the germline V gene. CDR3 in amino acids: CASSLSLAVSYNEQFF. CDR3 in DNA: TGTGCCAGCAGTCTTTCTCTAGCGGTCTCCTACAATGAGCAGTTCTTC.